This T cell receptor (beta chain) was sequenced during a study of T-cell memory formation after mild COVID-19. Study-level findings and limits: Of the contracting clones, CD4+ ones lay mainly in CM and EM, and CD8+ ones in EMRA.

5'RACE primed from the constant segment yielded TCR alpha and TCR beta cDNA libraries bearing sample barcodes and UMIs. TCRdb recomputed calls from the 5' RACE reads with MiXCR, one row per CDR3 protein. The table includes about 200,000 distinct CDR3 sequences, around 9.1% detected once. Points on this clonotype: The antigen remains unidentified.

Germline values: CDR1 SGHRS, CDR2 YFSETQ. CDR3 length: 17 residues. V lost 4 bases to trimming and J lost 2 bases, with 21 bases between them. This chain links TRBV5-1 with TRBJ1-2; tentatively, D is TRBD1 (6 bases). The clonotype comes from a man aged 18-30 years who had mild COVID-19 (a few samples of this study predate the infection). Cell type and time point are not known. What was sequenced was PBMCs or a T cell subset sorted from them (not recorded which). This CDR3 reads CASSLGPDSLGNYGYTF. The CDR3 nucleotides are TGCGCCAGCAGCCTAGGACCGGACAGCCTGGGGAACTATGGCTACACCTTC.